What follows describes a single T cell receptor (beta chain). Its binding antigen is unknown. It has no much larger one-base neighbor in the sample; base qualities were not kept. The data were produced on an Illumina HiSeq 1500. Using fastp trimming at Q25 and MiXCR clonotype assembly, TCRdb reanalyzed the public sequencing data and kept in-frame beta chains. Every CDR3 protein is listed once, alongside the most common genes and DNA of its rows. Within this sample are a few hundred thousand distinct CDR3 sequences, with approximately 25% of them counted one time only. 13% of the sample lies in the top ten. In the paper's terms, the treatment or condition label means: in vitro stimulation with specific CMV peptide epitopes to enrich CMV-specific T cells. For CDR1 and CDR2, the germline V gene lists KGHSH and LQKENI. The CDR3 runs 15 residues from the cysteine to the phenylalanine. Kept here is only the CDR3 DNA, which spans 45 bases and is read in frame from base 1. Trimming removed 1 base from V and 2 bases from J, leaving 6 bases between the germline ends.

This specimen comes from a study of T cell repertoires in cytomegalovirus infection (dated by TCRdb to about 2019). As for the study more broadly: Alongside well-studied HLA-B-restricted epitopes, the peptide stimulations were aimed at recently identified HLA-C-restricted CMV epitopes, whose presentation resists viral immunomodulation. Donor HLA type was relevant to the analysis, as public TCR beta signatures indicated carriage of CMV infection together with the matching HLA type. Points the paper makes about the study in general: The ex vivo response was dominated by HLA-C-restricted CMV-specific TCR beta clonotypes, and the single most frequent clonotype in two of eight donors was supplied by these HLA-C-restricted clonotypes. Cumulative frequency of public TCR beta family members discriminated carriers of CMV infection plus the relevant HLA type in this cohort and an independent approximately 360-donor cohort.

Sequencing was performed on cultured PBMCs, taken from culture after CMV antigen stimulation. This receptor was taken from a human donor in good health (CMV status not recorded). Some clones in this sample may be carry-over from other donors' samples. Recombination connected TRBV18 to TRBJ1-6; tentative D gene TRBD1, with 6 bases matching. The sequenced DNA is TGTGCCAGCTCACCACAGGGGGCCTATAATTCACCCCTCCACTTT. Its coded protein is CASSPQGAYNSPLHF.